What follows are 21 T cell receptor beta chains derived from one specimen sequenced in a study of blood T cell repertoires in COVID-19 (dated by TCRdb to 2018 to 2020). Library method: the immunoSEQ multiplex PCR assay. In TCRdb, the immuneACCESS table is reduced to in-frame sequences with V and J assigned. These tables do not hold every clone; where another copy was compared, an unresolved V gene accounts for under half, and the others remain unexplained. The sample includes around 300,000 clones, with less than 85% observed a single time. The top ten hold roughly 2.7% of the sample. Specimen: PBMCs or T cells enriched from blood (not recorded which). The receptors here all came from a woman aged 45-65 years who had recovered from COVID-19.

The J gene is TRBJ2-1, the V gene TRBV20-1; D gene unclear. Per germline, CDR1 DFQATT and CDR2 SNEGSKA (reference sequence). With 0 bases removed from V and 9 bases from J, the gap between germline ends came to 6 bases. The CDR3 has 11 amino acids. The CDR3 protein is CSARDLIEQFF. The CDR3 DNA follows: TGCAGTGCTAGAGACCTAATTGAGCAGTTCTTC.

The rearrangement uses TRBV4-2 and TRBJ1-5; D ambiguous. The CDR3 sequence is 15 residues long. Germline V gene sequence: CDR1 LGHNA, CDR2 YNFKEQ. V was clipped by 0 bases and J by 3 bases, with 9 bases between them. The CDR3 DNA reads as TGTGCCAGCAGCCAAGAGGTGACTGACAATCAGCCCCAGCATTTT. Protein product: CASSQEVTDNQPQHF.

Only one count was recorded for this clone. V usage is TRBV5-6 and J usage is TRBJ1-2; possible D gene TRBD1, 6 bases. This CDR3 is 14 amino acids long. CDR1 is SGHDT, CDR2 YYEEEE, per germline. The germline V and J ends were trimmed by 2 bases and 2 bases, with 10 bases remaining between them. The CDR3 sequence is CASSFPTGNYGYTF. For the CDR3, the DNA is TGTGCCAGCAGCTTCCCAACAGGGAACTATGGCTACACCTTC.

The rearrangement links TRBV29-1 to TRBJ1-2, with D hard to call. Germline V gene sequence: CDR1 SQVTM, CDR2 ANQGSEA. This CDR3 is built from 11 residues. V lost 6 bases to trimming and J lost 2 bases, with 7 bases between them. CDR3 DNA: TGCAGCGTCAATGAGAACTATGGCTACACCTTC. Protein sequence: CSVNENYGYTF.

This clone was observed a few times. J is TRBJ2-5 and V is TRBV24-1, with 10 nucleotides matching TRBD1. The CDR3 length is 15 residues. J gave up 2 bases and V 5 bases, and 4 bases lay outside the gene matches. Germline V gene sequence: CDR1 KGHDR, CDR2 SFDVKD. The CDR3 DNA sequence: TGTGCCACCAGTGGGGGACAGGGGCTACAAGAGACCCAGTACTTC. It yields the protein CATSGGQGLQETQYF.

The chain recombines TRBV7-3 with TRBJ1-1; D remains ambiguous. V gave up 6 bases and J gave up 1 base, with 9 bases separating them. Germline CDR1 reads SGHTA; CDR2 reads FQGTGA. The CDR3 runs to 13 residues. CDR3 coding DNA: TGTGCCAGCAGGAGGAGGGAGAACACTGAAGCTTTCTTT. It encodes CASRRRENTEAFF.

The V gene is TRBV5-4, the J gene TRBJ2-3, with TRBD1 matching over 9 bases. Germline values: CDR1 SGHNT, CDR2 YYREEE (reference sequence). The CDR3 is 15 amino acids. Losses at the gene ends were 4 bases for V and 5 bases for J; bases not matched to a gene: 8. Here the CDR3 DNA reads TGTGCCAGCAGCGCCTGGACAGGGGAGAAAGATACGCAGTATTTT. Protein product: CASSAWTGEKDTQYF.

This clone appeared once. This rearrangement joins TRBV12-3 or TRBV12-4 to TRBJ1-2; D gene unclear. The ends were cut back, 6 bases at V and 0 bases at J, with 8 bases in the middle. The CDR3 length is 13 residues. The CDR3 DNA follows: TGTGCCAGCAGCCGGGATCCTAACTATGGCTACACCTTC. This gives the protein CASSRDPNYGYTF.

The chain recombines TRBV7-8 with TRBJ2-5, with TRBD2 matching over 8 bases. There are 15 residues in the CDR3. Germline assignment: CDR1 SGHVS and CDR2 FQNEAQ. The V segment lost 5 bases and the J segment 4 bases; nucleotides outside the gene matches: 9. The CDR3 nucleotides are TGTGCCAGCAGCCTCATAGCGGGAACACGAGAGACCCAGTACTTC. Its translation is CASSLIAGTRETQYF.

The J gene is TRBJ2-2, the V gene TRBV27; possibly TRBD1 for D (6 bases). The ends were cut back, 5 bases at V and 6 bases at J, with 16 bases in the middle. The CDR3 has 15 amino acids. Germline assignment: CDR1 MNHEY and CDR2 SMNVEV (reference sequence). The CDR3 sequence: CASSAPGHWAGELFF. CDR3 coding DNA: TGTGCCAGCAGTGCTCCGGGACATTGGGCCGGGGAGCTGTTTTTT.

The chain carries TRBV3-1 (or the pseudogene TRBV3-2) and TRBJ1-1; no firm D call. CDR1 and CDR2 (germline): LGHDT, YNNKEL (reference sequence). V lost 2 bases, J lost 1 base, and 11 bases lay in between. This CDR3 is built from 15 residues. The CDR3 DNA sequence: TGTGCCAGCAGCCAAAATTGGCAGGCGAACACTGAAGCTTTCTTT. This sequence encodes CASSQNWQANTEAFF.

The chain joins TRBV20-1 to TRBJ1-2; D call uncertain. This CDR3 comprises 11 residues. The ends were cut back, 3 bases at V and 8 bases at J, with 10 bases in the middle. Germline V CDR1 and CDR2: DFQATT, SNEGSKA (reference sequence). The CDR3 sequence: CSARERHGYTF. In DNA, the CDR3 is TGCAGTGCTAGGGAGCGTCACGGCTACACCTTC.

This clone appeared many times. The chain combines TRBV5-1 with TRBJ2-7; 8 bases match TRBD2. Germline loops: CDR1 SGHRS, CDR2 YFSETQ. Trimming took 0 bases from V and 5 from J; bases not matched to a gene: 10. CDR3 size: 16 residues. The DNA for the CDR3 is TGCGCCAGCAGCTTGGCCGGGAGCGGGAGTATCCACGAGCAGTACTTC. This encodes CASSLAGSGSIHEQYF.

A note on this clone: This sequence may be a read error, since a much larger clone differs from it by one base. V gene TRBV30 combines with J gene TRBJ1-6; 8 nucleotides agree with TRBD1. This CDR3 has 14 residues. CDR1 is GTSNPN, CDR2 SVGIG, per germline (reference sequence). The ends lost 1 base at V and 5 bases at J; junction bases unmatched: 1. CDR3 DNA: TGTGCCTGGAGTGAGGGACAGGATAATTCACCCCTCCACTTT. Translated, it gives CAWSEGQDNSPLHF.

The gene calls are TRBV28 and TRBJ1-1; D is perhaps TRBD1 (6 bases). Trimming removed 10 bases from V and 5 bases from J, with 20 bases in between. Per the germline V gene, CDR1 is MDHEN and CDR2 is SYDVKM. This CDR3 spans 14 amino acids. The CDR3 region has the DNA TGTGCCACCAGCTGGTTTGACAGGAAGACTGAAGCTTTCTTT. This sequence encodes CATSWFDRKTEAFF.

The CDR3 DNA follows: TGTGCCTGGAGGCGGCTCACTGAAGCTTTCTTT. Translating it yields CAWRRLTEAFF. V gene TRBV30 combines with J gene TRBJ1-1; D not certain. Germline V gene lookup returns CDR1 GTSNPN and CDR2 SVGIG (reference sequence). This CDR3 is built from 11 residues. Trimming removed 3 bases from V and 4 bases from J, with 6 bases in between.

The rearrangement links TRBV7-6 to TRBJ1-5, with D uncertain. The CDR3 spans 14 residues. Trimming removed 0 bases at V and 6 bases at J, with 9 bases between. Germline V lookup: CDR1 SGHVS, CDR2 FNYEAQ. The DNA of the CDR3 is TGTGCCAGCAGCTTAGCCGGGTTGAGTCAGCCCCAGCATTTT. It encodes CASSLAGLSQPQHF.

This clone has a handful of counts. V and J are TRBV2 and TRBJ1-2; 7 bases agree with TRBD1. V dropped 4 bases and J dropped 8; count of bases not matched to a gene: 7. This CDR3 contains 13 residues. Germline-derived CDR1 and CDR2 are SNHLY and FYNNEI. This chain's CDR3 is CASSVRGGSGYTF. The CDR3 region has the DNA TGTGCCAGCAGTGTAAGAGGGGGCAGCGGCTACACCTTC.

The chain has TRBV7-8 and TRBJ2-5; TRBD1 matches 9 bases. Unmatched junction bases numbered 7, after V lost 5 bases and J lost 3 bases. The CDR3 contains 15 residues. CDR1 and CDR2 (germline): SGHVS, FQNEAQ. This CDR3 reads CASSPKTGGEETQYF. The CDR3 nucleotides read TGTGCCAGCAGCCCTAAGACAGGGGGAGAAGAGACCCAGTACTTC.

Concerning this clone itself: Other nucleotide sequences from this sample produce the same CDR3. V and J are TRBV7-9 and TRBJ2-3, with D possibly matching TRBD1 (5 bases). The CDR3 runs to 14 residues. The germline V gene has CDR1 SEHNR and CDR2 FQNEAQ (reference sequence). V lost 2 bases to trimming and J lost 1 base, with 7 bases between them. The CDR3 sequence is CASSLIGGTDTQYF. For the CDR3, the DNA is TGTGCCAGCAGCTTAATAGGGGGCACAGATACGCAGTATTTT.

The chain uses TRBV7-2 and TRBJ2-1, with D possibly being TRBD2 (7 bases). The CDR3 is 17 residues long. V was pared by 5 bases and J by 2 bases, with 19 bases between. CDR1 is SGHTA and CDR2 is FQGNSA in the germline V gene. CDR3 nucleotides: TGTGCCAGCAGCCTGAGCACTGGCGGGGGCCCCTACAATGAGCAGTTCTTC. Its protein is CASSLSTGGGPYNEQFF.